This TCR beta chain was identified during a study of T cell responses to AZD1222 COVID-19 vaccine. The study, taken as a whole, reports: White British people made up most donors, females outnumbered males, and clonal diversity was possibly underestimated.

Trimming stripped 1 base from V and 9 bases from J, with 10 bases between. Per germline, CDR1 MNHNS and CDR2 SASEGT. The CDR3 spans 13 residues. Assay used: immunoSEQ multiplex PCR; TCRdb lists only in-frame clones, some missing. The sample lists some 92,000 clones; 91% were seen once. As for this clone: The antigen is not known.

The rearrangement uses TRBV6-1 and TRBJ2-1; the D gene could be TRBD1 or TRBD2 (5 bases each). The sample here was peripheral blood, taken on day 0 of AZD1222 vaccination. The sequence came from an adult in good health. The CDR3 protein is CASSEVGRLEQFF. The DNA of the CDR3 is TGTGCCAGCAGTGAAGTGGGACGCCTTGAGCAGTTCTTC.